Listed here are 20 T cell receptor beta chains from one sample, sequenced in a study of T cells after yellow fever vaccination. TCRdb re-called the 5' RACE reads through MiXCR, storing one row per CDR3 protein. The sample yields about 300,000 distinct CDR3 sequences, 6.8% seen once. Sequencing was performed on PBMCs, taken more than 40 days after the first yellow fever vaccination. The receptor source for this set is a man aged 18 to 29 who received the YFV17D yellow fever vaccine.

V gene TRBV7-9 combines with J gene TRBJ2-7, with D perhaps matching TRBD1 (7 bases). The CDR3 totals 15 residues. CDR1 and CDR2 from the germline V gene are SEHNR and FQNEAQ (reference sequence). Trimming took 5 bases from V and 6 from J, leaving 20 bases between them. This CDR3 is CASSPQSAGGGEQYV. DNA for the CDR3: TGTGCCAGCAGCCCTCAGTCTGCAGGGGGAGGCGAGCAGTACGTC.

This chain links TRBV5-1 with TRBJ1-1; weak D call: TRBD1 (6 bases). The CDR3 totals 13 residues. The V end was cut by 0 bases, the J end by 8 bases, with 11 bases between. The germline V gene has CDR1 SGHRS and CDR2 YFSETQ. The CDR3 reads CASSLEVQGEAFF. CDR3 nucleotide sequence: TGCGCCAGCAGCTTGGAAGTACAGGGAGAAGCTTTCTTT.

This clonotype was found a few times. The gene calls are TRBV7-3 and TRBJ2-3; 8 nucleotides line up with TRBD2. Germline V gene sequence: CDR1 SGHTA, CDR2 FQGTGA. V gave up 2 bases and J gave up 10 bases; unmatched junction bases: 11. This CDR3 is 15 amino acids long. CDR3 residues: CASSLAGGGSVAQYF. In nucleotides, the CDR3 is TGTGCCAGCAGCTTAGCGGGCGGGGGGAGCGTTGCGCAGTATTTT.

This clonotype was seen only a few times. This rearrangement joins TRBV18 to TRBJ2-7; tentative D call: TRBD2 (7 bases). The CDR3 contains 13 residues. Trimming pared 6 bases from V and 2 bases from J, leaving 11 bases between. Germline loops: CDR1 KGHSH, CDR2 LQKENI. Here the CDR3 DNA reads TGTGCCAGCTCCGGGGGGCGCGCCTACGAGCAGTACGTC. Protein: CASSGGRAYEQYV.

Many counts were recorded for this clonotype. V gene TRBV12-3 or TRBV12-4 combines with J gene TRBJ2-3; D uncertain. V dropped 7 bases and J dropped 2 bases, with 16 bases sitting between them. The CDR3 sequence is 15 residues long. The CDR3 spells CASTISSYLTDTQYF. In DNA form, the CDR3 reads TGTGCCAGCACTATTAGCTCTTACCTCACAGATACGCAGTATTTT.

The table lists this clonotype with many counts. The chain carries TRBV12-3 or TRBV12-4 and TRBJ2-7; the D is unclear. The germline V and J ends were trimmed by 6 bases and 7 bases, with 28 bases remaining between them. The CDR3 has 17 amino acids. The CDR3 is CASSHSRPVRAEWEQYF. CDR3 DNA: TGTGCCAGCAGCCACTCGAGACCAGTTCGGGCGGAGTGGGAGCAGTACTTC.

This clonotype was found many times. The J gene is TRBJ2-1, the V gene TRBV4-3; D is possibly TRBD2 (6 bases). Germline V gene sequence: CDR1 LGHNA, CDR2 YSLEER. The CDR3 is made up of 13 amino acids. V lost 1 base and J lost 7, with 8 bases in between. The CDR3 DNA reads TGCGCCAGCAGCCAAGGACTAGATAATGAGCAGTTCTTC. Its translation is CASSQGLDNEQFF.

This clonotype was seen ten or more times. The CDR3 reads CAISESTVNSRNEQFF. The CDR3 DNA sequence: TGTGCCATCAGTGAGTCGACGGTCAATTCCCGCAATGAGCAGTTCTTC. This sequence joins TRBV10-3 and TRBJ2-1; D is unclear. The V and J ends lost 0 bases and 6 bases respectively, with 15 bases between them. This CDR3 region has 16 residues. CDR1 and CDR2 from the germline V gene are ENHRY and SYGVKD.

This clonotype was found a few times. The chain joins TRBV6-1 to TRBJ2-7; D gene ambiguous. The germline V gene has CDR1 MNHNS and CDR2 SASEGT. The CDR3 covers 12 residues. The germline V and J ends were trimmed by 4 bases and 2 bases, with 6 bases remaining between them. CDR3 DNA sequence: TGTGCCAGCAGTGCCGACACCTACGAGCAGTACTTC. As protein: CASSADTYEQYF.

This clonotype was found many times. The rearrangement links TRBV20-1 to TRBJ2-1, with D possibly being TRBD1 or TRBD2 (5 bases each). Germline V CDR1 and CDR2: DFQATT, SNEGSKA (reference sequence). The CDR3 has 15 residues. V was clipped by 0 bases and J by 1 base, with 10 bases between them. CDR3 coding DNA: TGCAGTGCTAGAGATTGGGACCAGTCCTACAATGAGCAGTTCTTC. This codes for CSARDWDQSYNEQFF.

The chain joins TRBV7-2 to TRBJ2-5; D assignment may be TRBD1 or TRBD2 (5 bases each). Between the trimmed V and J ends, which lost 3 bases and 5 bases, there was a span of 13 bases. This CDR3 is built from 14 residues. Germline loops: CDR1 SGHTA, CDR2 FQGNSA. CDR3 amino acids: CASSFGGLRETQYF. The DNA of the CDR3 is TGTGCCAGCAGCTTTGGGGGTTTACGGGAGACCCAGTACTTC.

There are a few counts of this clonotype. This sequence joins TRBV7-9 and TRBJ1-5; tentative D call: TRBD1 (6 bases). The CDR3 spans 14 residues. The V and J ends lost 3 bases and 6 bases respectively, with 12 bases between them. Per germline, CDR1 SEHNR and CDR2 FQNEAQ (reference sequence). The CDR3 bases are TGTGCCAGCAGCTTCCCGGGGGCGGGTCAGCCCCAGCATTTT. It encodes CASSFPGAGQPQHF.

This chain connects TRBV7-2 to TRBJ2-7; D is unresolved. CDR1 SGHTA and CDR2 FQGNSA come from the germline V gene. The CDR3 sequence is 13 residues long. V shed 5 bases and J shed 5 bases, with 13 bases lying between them. The CDR3 protein is CASSPRIAHEQYF. Written as DNA, the CDR3 is TGTGCCAGCAGCCCCCGCATAGCCCACGAGCAGTACTTC.

At least ten counts were recorded for this clonotype. The chain employs TRBV7-2 and TRBJ2-3; 7 nucleotides align to TRBD2. The CDR3 is made up of 13 amino acids. From germline, CDR1 is SGHTA and CDR2 FQGNSA. V lost 9 bases and J lost 10; bases outside the gene matches: 13. The CDR3 is CASSSLADVAQYF. The CDR3 DNA is TGTGCCAGTAGTTCGCTAGCGGACGTTGCGCAGTATTTT.

This clonotype turned up a few times. This chain links TRBV4-3 with TRBJ2-5; TRBD1 agrees at 9 bases. The CDR3 sequence is 16 residues long. The trim removed 3 bases at V and 5 bases at J, leaving 10 bases unmatched. Per germline, CDR1 LGHNA and CDR2 YSLEER. CDR3 amino acids: CASSHRTGASSETQYF. The CDR3 region has the DNA TGCGCCAGCAGCCACAGGACAGGGGCCAGCTCCGAGACCCAGTACTTC.

This clonotype has ten or more counts. This chain links TRBV12-3 or TRBV12-4 with TRBJ1-2; possible D gene TRBD1, 6 bases. The CDR3 is 14 residues long. V was shortened by 5 bases and J by 6 bases, with 16 bases between the two germline ends. CDR3 protein: CASSPGDGTHGYTF. The CDR3 nucleotides are TGTGCCAGCAGTCCAGGGGACGGAACCCATGGCTACACCTTC.

This clonotype has more than one count but fewer than ten. V usage is TRBV20-1 and J usage is TRBJ2-5; TRBD1 or TRBD2 may be the D gene (6 bases each). The germline CDR1 and CDR2 sequences are DFQATT and SNEGSKA (reference sequence). The germline V and J ends were trimmed by 3 bases and 2 bases, with 16 bases remaining between them. The CDR3 is 15 amino acids. The CDR3 coding sequence is TGCAGTGCTAGGGACCCAATAGGGGGGCAAGAGACCCAGTACTTC. As protein: CSARDPIGGQETQYF.

The table lists this clonotype with many counts. The J gene is TRBJ2-1, the V gene TRBV30; 8 bases are a match to TRBD2. The V segment lost 2 bases and the J segment 10 bases; nucleotides outside the gene matches: 7. CDR1 GTSNPN and CDR2 SVGIG come from the germline V gene (reference sequence). The CDR3 extends over 13 amino acids. Here the CDR3 DNA reads TGTGCCTGGAGTAAGACATTAGCGGGGGAGCAGTTCTTC. Protein: CAWSKTLAGEQFF.

The chain carries TRBV6-5 and TRBJ2-6; TRBD2 is a possible D gene (5 bases). V lost 4 bases and J 0 bases, leaving 7 bases between the germline ends. The CDR3 contains 15 residues. Per germline, CDR1 MNHEY and CDR2 SVGAGI. The DNA of the CDR3 is TGTGCCAGCAGTTCCCGGGACTCTGGGGCCAACGTCCTGACTTTC. Translating gives CASSSRDSGANVLTF.

This clonotype has just a few counts. The chain uses TRBV12-3 or TRBV12-4 and TRBJ2-7, with 10 bases matching TRBD2. V gave up 6 bases and J gave up 3 bases; unmatched junction bases: 8. This CDR3 spans 15 amino acids. The CDR3 here is CASSLTIAGGYEQYF. CDR3 bases: TGTGCCAGCAGCCTTACGATAGCGGGGGGCTACGAGCAGTACTTC.